These T cell receptor beta chains were read from a single sample in a study of cytomegalovirus exposure and HLA in healthy donors. Some clones are missing from TCRdb's copy, which holds only in-frame ones; the method was immunoSEQ multiplex PCR. The data contain 300,000 or so clones, 88% of them singletons. The sequenced sample consisted of PBMCs. The source of these receptors is a young man in good health and CMV-seronegative. The CDR3 runs from the conserved cysteine through the conserved F or W. A D gene is named only where the DNA matches it firmly. The size field is filled for only some rows; it gives once, few, many or a size class.

CDR3 protein: CASSQDPHLSRGGDTDTQYF
V gene: TRBV4-1
CDR3 length: 20
D gene: TRBD2
clone size: .
J gene: TRBJ2-3

CDR3 protein: CASSKANLYGYTF
V gene: TRBV7-9
CDR3 length: 13
D gene: .
clone size: .
J gene: TRBJ1-2

CDR3 protein: CASSSGGTEGYTF
V gene: TRBV5-1
CDR3 length: 13
D gene: .
clone size: .
J gene: TRBJ1-2

CDR3 protein: CASSSGEVSIDEQFF
V gene: TRBV5-6
CDR3 length: 15
D gene: .
clone size: .
J gene: TRBJ2-1

CDR3 protein: CSYRTGNTGELFF
V gene: TRBV29-1
CDR3 length: 13
D gene: TRBD1
clone size: .
J gene: TRBJ2-2

CDR3 protein: CASPGPFVPYSNQPQHF
V gene: TRBV10-1
CDR3 length: 17
D gene: .
clone size: .
J gene: TRBJ1-5

CDR3 protein: CASSLGGSLNEQFF
V gene: TRBV7-6
CDR3 length: 14
D gene: .
clone size: .
J gene: TRBJ2-1

CDR3 protein: CASSQGQGAYNEQFF
V gene: TRBV5-8
CDR3 length: 15
D gene: TRBD1
clone size: .
J gene: TRBJ2-1

CDR3 protein: CASSVREGGSYTF
V gene: TRBV9
CDR3 length: 13
D gene: .
clone size: once
J gene: TRBJ1-2

CDR3 protein: CAISVQGNTEAFF
V gene: TRBV10-3
CDR3 length: 13
D gene: .
clone size: few
J gene: TRBJ1-1

CDR3 protein: CASSIGRPPGVEQYF
V gene: TRBV19
CDR3 length: 15
D gene: .
clone size: .
J gene: TRBJ2-7

CDR3 protein: CASNYGGNEQFF
V gene: TRBV2
CDR3 length: 12
D gene: TRBD2
clone size: .
J gene: TRBJ2-1

CDR3 protein: CASSPGGVGYGYTF
V gene: TRBV19
CDR3 length: 14
D gene: TRBD1
clone size: .
J gene: TRBJ1-2

CDR3 protein: CASSSERDSYGYTF
V gene: TRBV5-1
CDR3 length: 14
D gene: TRBD1
clone size: .
J gene: TRBJ1-2

CDR3 protein: CASSSNRLAGGPPEQFF
V gene: TRBV7-2
CDR3 length: 17
D gene: TRBD2
clone size: .
J gene: TRBJ2-1

CDR3 protein: CSAVGQGEAFF
V gene: TRBV20-1
CDR3 length: 11
D gene: TRBD1
clone size: .
J gene: TRBJ1-1

CDR3 protein: CASSPLAGGRETQYF
V gene: TRBV27
CDR3 length: 15
D gene: TRBD2
clone size: .
J gene: TRBJ2-5

CDR3 protein: CASSLSATGWRDNQPQHF
V gene: TRBV7-8
CDR3 length: 18
D gene: TRBD1
clone size: once
J gene: TRBJ1-5

CDR3 protein: CASSLGPQVGYNEQFF
V gene: TRBV11-2
CDR3 length: 16
D gene: .
clone size: .
J gene: TRBJ2-1

CDR3 protein: CASSLVQGMVRSNQPQHF
V gene: TRBV7-9
CDR3 length: 18
D gene: .
clone size: .
J gene: TRBJ1-5

CDR3 protein: CSVEVGAGTEAFF
V gene: TRBV29-1
CDR3 length: 13
D gene: .
clone size: .
J gene: TRBJ1-1

CDR3 protein: CASSLRSPEAFF
V gene: TRBV7-9
CDR3 length: 12
D gene: .
clone size: .
J gene: TRBJ1-1

CDR3 protein: CAWRLRNRTGSYNSPLHF
V gene: TRBV30
CDR3 length: 18
D gene: TRBD1
clone size: .
J gene: TRBJ1-6

CDR3 protein: CASSSDRVTDTQYF
V gene: TRBV5-1
CDR3 length: 14
D gene: TRBD1
clone size: .
J gene: TRBJ2-3

CDR3 protein: CASSEASRIYEQYF
V gene: TRBV6-1
CDR3 length: 14
D gene: .
clone size: .
J gene: TRBJ2-7

CDR3 protein: CASSATGQPYNEQFF
V gene: TRBV7-7
CDR3 length: 15
D gene: TRBD1
clone size: once
J gene: TRBJ2-1

CDR3 protein: CASSLNLLGKSAKNIQYF
V gene: TRBV27
CDR3 length: 18
D gene: .
clone size: .
J gene: TRBJ2-4

CDR3 protein: CASGLAGGPGEQFF
V gene: TRBV7-9
CDR3 length: 14
D gene: TRBD2
clone size: once
J gene: TRBJ2-1

CDR3 protein: CASSQDFYGQLNTEAFF
V gene: TRBV4-3
CDR3 length: 17
D gene: .
clone size: .
J gene: TRBJ1-1

CDR3 protein: CASRRDRAVGEQYF
V gene: TRBV6-5
CDR3 length: 14
D gene: TRBD1
clone size: .
J gene: TRBJ2-7

CDR3 protein: CASSIDRREPLSNQPQHF
V gene: TRBV19
CDR3 length: 18
D gene: .
clone size: .
J gene: TRBJ1-5

CDR3 protein: CASSSRLSYQETQYF
V gene: TRBV7-2
CDR3 length: 15
D gene: .
clone size: .
J gene: TRBJ2-5

CDR3 protein: CASSLGTGYGSYEQYF
V gene: TRBV11-1
CDR3 length: 16
D gene: .
clone size: .
J gene: TRBJ2-7

CDR3 protein: CASSLVPTHNSPLHF
V gene: TRBV5-6
CDR3 length: 15
D gene: .
clone size: .
J gene: TRBJ1-6

CDR3 protein: CASSWGDRGYEQYF
V gene: TRBV27
CDR3 length: 14
D gene: TRBD1
clone size: .
J gene: TRBJ2-7

CDR3 protein: CASSIGLAQETQYF
V gene: TRBV19
CDR3 length: 14
D gene: .
clone size: .
J gene: TRBJ2-5

CDR3 protein: CASSLPGTGPYGYTF
V gene: TRBV5-1
CDR3 length: 15
D gene: TRBD1
clone size: .
J gene: TRBJ1-2

CDR3 protein: CASSLRQGGKFGYTF
V gene: TRBV5-4
CDR3 length: 15
D gene: .
clone size: once
J gene: TRBJ1-2

CDR3 protein: CASRLAGGGTDTQYF
V gene: TRBV2
CDR3 length: 15
D gene: TRBD2
clone size: .
J gene: TRBJ2-3

CDR3 protein: CASSHRQGSSTEAFF
V gene: TRBV4-2
CDR3 length: 15
D gene: TRBD1
clone size: .
J gene: TRBJ1-1

CDR3 protein: CASKGAGELFF
V gene: TRBV2
CDR3 length: 11
D gene: .
clone size: .
J gene: TRBJ2-2

CDR3 protein: CASSQGQGLYYGYTF
V gene: TRBV4-3
CDR3 length: 15
D gene: TRBD1
clone size: .
J gene: TRBJ1-2

CDR3 protein: CASSLPTGNTEAFF
V gene: TRBV5-1
CDR3 length: 14
D gene: .
clone size: .
J gene: TRBJ1-1

CDR3 protein: CASSITSGAYEQYF
V gene: TRBV7-2
CDR3 length: 14
D gene: TRBD2
clone size: once
J gene: TRBJ2-7

CDR3 protein: CASRQGTGNTIYF
V gene: TRBV7-2
CDR3 length: 13
D gene: TRBD1
clone size: .
J gene: TRBJ1-3